The 18 T cell receptor beta chains below were found in one sample sequenced in a study of cytomegalovirus exposure and HLA in healthy donors. In the PCR, 60 Vbeta and 13 Jbeta primers were used. Method: immunoSEQ multiplex PCR; TCRdb's copy keeps in-frame clones and lacks some. The table records under 150,000 clones, around 85% of them present only once. The sequenced material came from PBMCs. Every receptor here comes from a boy aged 5-17 years in good health and CMV-seronegative.

The chain recombines TRBV5-6 with TRBJ2-3; D might be TRBD2 (5 bases). V was trimmed by 2 bases and J by 5 bases, leaving 12 bases between them. Per the germline V gene, CDR1 is SGHDT and CDR2 is YYEEEE. The CDR3 extends over 14 amino acids. The CDR3 sequence is CASSFELVIDTQYF. CDR3 coding DNA: TGTGCCAGCAGCTTCGAACTAGTTATAGATACGCAGTATTTT.

J is TRBJ1-1 and V is TRBV6-4; D unclear. Per the germline V gene, CDR1 is MRHNA and CDR2 is SNTAGT. The CDR3 has 13 residues. Trimming cost V 8 bases and J 1 base, with 11 bases left between them. The CDR3 spells CASRRTENTEAFF. CDR3 bases: TGTGCCAGCCGACGGACTGAGAACACTGAAGCTTTCTTT.

V and J are TRBV27 and TRBJ2-7; 7 positions agree with TRBD2. The J segment lost 2 bases and the V segment lost 3 bases, leaving 4 bases of the junction unmatched. The germline CDR1 and CDR2 sequences are MNHEY and SMNVEV (reference sequence). The CDR3 is 14 amino acids. The CDR3 spells CASSLGGYAYEQYF. In DNA form, the CDR3 reads TGTGCCAGCAGTTTGGGAGGGTACGCCTACGAGCAGTACTTC.

This rearrangement joins TRBV5-4 to TRBJ2-5; a weak D match, TRBD1 (8 bases). This CDR3 has 14 residues. Germline CDR1 reads SGHNT; CDR2 reads YYREEE (reference sequence). The germline V and J ends were trimmed by 4 bases and 7 bases, with 17 bases remaining between them. The CDR3 nucleotides are TGTGCCAGCAGCCCGGTGGACAGGGAGGGGACCCAGTACTTC. This sequence encodes CASSPVDREGTQYF.

The chain couples TRBV10-1 to TRBJ2-6; perhaps TRBD2 as D (5 bases). Trimming took 3 bases from V and 0 from J, leaving 6 bases between them. The germline V gene has CDR1 WNHNN and CDR2 SYGVQD (reference sequence). The CDR3 length is 15 residues. The CDR3 bases are TGCGCCAGCAGTGATCGGGGCTCTGGGGCCAACGTCCTGACTTTC. Protein product: CASSDRGSGANVLTF.

This chain joins TRBV11-2 and TRBJ1-1; D perhaps matches TRBD1 (6 bases). Trimming stripped 4 bases from V and 3 bases from J, with 18 bases between. CDR3 size: 16 residues. Germline CDR1 and CDR2: SGHAT and FQNNGV. In DNA, the CDR3 is TGTGCCAGCAGCTCCCCCCCGTCGGGACAACACACTGAAGCTTTCTTT. Translation gives CASSSPPSGQHTEAFF.

The chain employs TRBV9 and TRBJ2-1, with D unresolved. Germline V gene sequence: CDR1 SGDLS, CDR2 YYNGEE. Trimming removed 0 bases at V and 8 bases at J, with 12 bases between. The CDR3 is made up of 14 amino acids. The CDR3 region has the DNA TGTGCCAGCAGCGTAGGAGTTAGTTCCCATGAGCAGTTCTTC. The encoded protein is CASSVGVSSHEQFF.

As to this clone: In the same sample, other DNA sequences code for this CDR3. The rearrangement links TRBV7-3 to TRBJ2-7, with a tentative D call TRBD1 (5 bases). V was trimmed by 4 bases and J by 2 bases, leaving 15 bases between them. Germline lookup yields CDR1 SGHTA and CDR2 FQGTGA. The CDR3 consists of 15 residues. CDR3 in amino acids: CASSSPQGRAYEQYF. DNA for the CDR3: TGTGCCAGCAGCTCCCCCCAGGGCAGGGCCTACGAGCAGTACTTC.

This clone was counted between two and nine times. V is TRBV5-1 and J is TRBJ1-1, with 7 bases lining up with TRBD1. The CDR3 is made up of 14 amino acids. Germline CDR1 SGHRS, CDR2 YFSETQ. With 2 bases clipped from V and 2 bases from J, the junction kept 3 bases outside the gene matches. For the CDR3, the DNA is TGCGCCAGCAGCTTCGGGACAGTTAACACTGAAGCTTTCTTT. Amino acids: CASSFGTVNTEAFF.

The chain carries TRBV4-3 and TRBJ1-2; D gene uncertain. This CDR3 spans 13 amino acids. V was shortened by 1 base and J by 8 bases, with 11 bases between the two germline ends. CDR1 is LGHNA and CDR2 is YSLEER in the germline V gene. CDR3 nucleotide sequence: TGCGCCAGCAGCCAAGGCGCTCCCACGGGCTACACCTTC. Translation: CASSQGAPTGYTF.

The V call is TRBV27, the J call TRBJ1-5, with a tentative D call TRBD1 (5 bases). Looked up from germline, CDR1 is MNHEY and CDR2 is SMNVEV (reference sequence). The CDR3 is 14 amino acids. Trimming cost V 5 bases and J 0 bases, with 8 bases left between them. The CDR3, as DNA: TGTGCCAGCAGTAAGACAGCTAGCAATCAGCCCCAGCATTTT. This encodes CASSKTASNQPQHF.

The chain is built from TRBV27 and TRBJ2-3, with a tentative D call TRBD2 (6 bases). Germline CDR1 and CDR2: MNHEY and SMNVEV (reference sequence). The germline V and J ends were trimmed by 2 bases and 4 bases, with 16 bases remaining between them. CDR3 length: 16 amino acids. The CDR3 DNA is TGTGCCAGCAGTTTAGTGGGGAGGCTAGTGGCAGATACGCAGTATTTT. It is translated as CASSLVGRLVADTQYF.

The V gene is TRBV7-9, the J gene TRBJ2-7, with TRBD2 matching 11 bases. Germline V lookup: CDR1 SEHNR, CDR2 FQNEAQ (reference sequence). With V trimmed by 4 bases and J by 5 bases, 10 bases remained unmatched. The CDR3 runs 16 residues. DNA for the CDR3: TGTGCCAGCAGCTCGCCACTAGCGGGAGTCGGGGACGAGCAGTACTTC. It codes for CASSSPLAGVGDEQYF.

The V call is TRBV5-4, the J call TRBJ1-6; D is unclear. From germline, CDR1 is SGHNT and CDR2 YYREEE (reference sequence). CDR3 length equals 12 residues. The germline V and J ends were trimmed by 2 bases and 14 bases, with 11 bases remaining between them. The CDR3 sequence: CASSFPSGTLHF. In nucleotides, the CDR3 is TGTGCCAGCAGCTTTCCGTCGGGAACCCTCCACTTT.

Note on this clone: At the DNA level, this CDR3 is encoded by other sequences in the same sample as well. The chain has TRBV5-4 and TRBJ1-2, with 8 bases aligning to TRBD1. The germline V gene encodes CDR1 SGHNT and CDR2 YYREEE (reference sequence). With V trimmed by 2 bases and J by 0 bases, 0 bases remained unmatched. CDR3 length: 14 amino acids. CDR3 sequence reads: CASSLQGANYGYTF. In DNA form, the CDR3 reads TGTGCCAGCAGCTTACAGGGGGCTAACTATGGCTACACCTTC.

The chain employs TRBV14 and TRBJ2-7, with 9 bases that match TRBD1. The CDR3 contains 14 residues. J lost 3 bases, V lost 5 bases, and 5 bases had no gene match. The V gene's germline CDR1 is SGHDN and CDR2 FVKESK. The DNA of the CDR3 is TGTGCCAGCAGCTCCGGGACAGGGCTCTACGAGCAGTACTTC. This sequence encodes CASSSGTGLYEQYF.

The chain combines TRBV11-2 with TRBJ2-1, with D possibly TRBD1 on 5 matching bases. The germline V and J ends were trimmed by 6 bases and 0 bases, with 12 bases remaining between them. CDR1 is SGHAT, CDR2 FQNNGV, per germline. The CDR3 has 15 amino acids. This CDR3 reads CASRIQGYSYNEQFF. In DNA, the CDR3 is TGTGCCAGCAGGATTCAGGGTTACTCCTACAATGAGCAGTTCTTC.

The J gene is TRBJ2-3, the V gene TRBV10-3, with D perhaps TRBD2 (5 bases). The CDR3 length is 14 residues. Germline CDR1 is ENHRY and CDR2 is SYGVKD. The ends were cut back, 10 bases at V and 6 bases at J, with 20 bases in the middle. The DNA of the CDR3 is TGTGCCACTATCGACCTCGGGGAGCGGGATACGCAGTATTTT. Translated: CATIDLGERDTQYF.